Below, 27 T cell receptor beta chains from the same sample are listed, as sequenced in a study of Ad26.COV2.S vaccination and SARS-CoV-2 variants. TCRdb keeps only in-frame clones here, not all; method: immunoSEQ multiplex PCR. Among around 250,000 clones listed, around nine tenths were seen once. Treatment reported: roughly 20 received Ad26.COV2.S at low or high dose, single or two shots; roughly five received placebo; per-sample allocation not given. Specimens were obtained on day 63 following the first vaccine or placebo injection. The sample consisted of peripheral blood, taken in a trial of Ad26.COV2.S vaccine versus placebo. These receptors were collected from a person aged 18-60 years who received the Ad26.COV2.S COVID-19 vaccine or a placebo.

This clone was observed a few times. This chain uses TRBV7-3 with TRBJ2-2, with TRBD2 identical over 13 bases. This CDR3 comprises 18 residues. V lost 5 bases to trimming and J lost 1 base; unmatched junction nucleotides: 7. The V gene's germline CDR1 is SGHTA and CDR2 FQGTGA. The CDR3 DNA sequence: TGTGCCAGCAGCCTACTTCGGACTAGCGGGGGGAACACCGGGGAGCTGTTTTTT. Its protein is CASSLLRTSGGNTGELFF.

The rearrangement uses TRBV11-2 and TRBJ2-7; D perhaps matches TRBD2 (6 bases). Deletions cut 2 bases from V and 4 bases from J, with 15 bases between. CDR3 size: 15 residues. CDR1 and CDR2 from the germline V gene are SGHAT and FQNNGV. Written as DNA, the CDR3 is TGTGCCAGCAGCTTATGGGGCGGAGGGGTATACGAGCAGTACGTC. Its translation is CASSLWGGGVYEQYV.

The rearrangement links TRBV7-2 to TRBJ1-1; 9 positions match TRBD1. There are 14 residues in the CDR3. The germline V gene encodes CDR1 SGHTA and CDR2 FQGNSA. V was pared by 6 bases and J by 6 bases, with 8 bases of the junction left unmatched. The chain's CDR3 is CASRPNRGLAEAFF. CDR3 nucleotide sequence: TGTGCCAGCAGGCCCAACAGGGGGCTGGCTGAAGCTTTCTTT.

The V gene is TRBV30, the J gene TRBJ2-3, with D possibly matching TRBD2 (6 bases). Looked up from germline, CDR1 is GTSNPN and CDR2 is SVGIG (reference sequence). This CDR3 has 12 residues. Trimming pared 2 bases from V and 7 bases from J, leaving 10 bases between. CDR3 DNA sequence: TGTGCCTGGAGTTTTGGAGGGAATACGCAGTATTTT. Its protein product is CAWSFGGNTQYF.

This CDR3 is CASSQGGGGEQFF. CDR3 in DNA: TGTGCCAGCAGCCAGGGCGGAGGTGGTGAGCAGTTCTTC. J is TRBJ2-1 and V is TRBV3-1 (or the pseudogene TRBV3-2), with TRBD2 as a possible D gene (5 bases). V was trimmed by 3 bases and J by 9 bases, leaving 12 bases between them. The CDR3 runs to 13 residues. CDR1 and CDR2 (germline): LGHDT, YNNKEL (reference sequence).

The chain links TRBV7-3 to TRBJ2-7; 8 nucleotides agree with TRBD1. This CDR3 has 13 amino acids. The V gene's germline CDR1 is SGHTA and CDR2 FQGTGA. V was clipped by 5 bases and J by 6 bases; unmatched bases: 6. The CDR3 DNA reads TGTGCCAGCAGCCAACAGGGGGGAACCGAGCAGTACTTC. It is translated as CASSQQGGTEQYF.

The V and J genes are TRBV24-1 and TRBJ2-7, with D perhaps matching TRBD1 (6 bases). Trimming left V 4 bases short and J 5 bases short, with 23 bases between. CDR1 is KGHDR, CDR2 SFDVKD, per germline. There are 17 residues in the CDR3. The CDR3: CATSDITRGRWLDEQYF. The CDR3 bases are TGTGCCACCAGTGACATAACCAGGGGTCGGTGGTTGGACGAGCAGTACTTC.

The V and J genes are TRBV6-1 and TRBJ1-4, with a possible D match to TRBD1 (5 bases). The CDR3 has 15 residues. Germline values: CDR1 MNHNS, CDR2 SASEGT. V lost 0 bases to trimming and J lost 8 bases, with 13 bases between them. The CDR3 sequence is CASSEAAGLEEKLFF. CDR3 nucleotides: TGTGCCAGCAGTGAAGCGGCAGGGTTGGAGGAAAAACTGTTTTTT.

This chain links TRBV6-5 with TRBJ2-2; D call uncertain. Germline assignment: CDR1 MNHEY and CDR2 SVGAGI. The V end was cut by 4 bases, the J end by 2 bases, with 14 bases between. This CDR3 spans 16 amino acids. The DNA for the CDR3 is TGTGCCAGCAGTTCTGTATGGGGTTATAACACCGGGGAGCTGTTTTTT. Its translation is CASSSVWGYNTGELFF.

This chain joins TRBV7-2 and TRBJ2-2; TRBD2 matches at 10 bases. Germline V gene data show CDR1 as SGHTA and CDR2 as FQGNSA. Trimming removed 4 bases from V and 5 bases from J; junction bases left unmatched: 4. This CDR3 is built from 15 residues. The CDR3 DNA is TGTGCCAGCAGCTATCTAGCGGGAGTTACCGGGGAGCTGTTTTTT. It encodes CASSYLAGVTGELFF.

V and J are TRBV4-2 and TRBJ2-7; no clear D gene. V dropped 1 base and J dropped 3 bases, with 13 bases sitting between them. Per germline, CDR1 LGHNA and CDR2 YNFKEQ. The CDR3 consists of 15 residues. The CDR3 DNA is TGTGCCAGCAGCCAAGTAGGCCAGGCCCACTACGAGCAGTACGTC. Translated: CASSQVGQAHYEQYV.

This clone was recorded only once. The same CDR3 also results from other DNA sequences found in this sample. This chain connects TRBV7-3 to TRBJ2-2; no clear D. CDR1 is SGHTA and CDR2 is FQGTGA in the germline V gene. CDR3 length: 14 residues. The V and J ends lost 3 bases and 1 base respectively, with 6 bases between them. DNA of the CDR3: TGTGCCAGCAGCTTGTCAGGGAACACCGGGGAGCTGTTTTTT. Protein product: CASSLSGNTGELFF.

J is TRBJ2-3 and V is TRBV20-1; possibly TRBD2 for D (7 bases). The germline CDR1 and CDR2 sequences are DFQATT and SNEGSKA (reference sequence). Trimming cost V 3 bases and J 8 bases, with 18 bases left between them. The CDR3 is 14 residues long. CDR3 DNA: TGCAGTGCTAGTAGGGGGGGCGTTAAGGGTACGCAGTATTTT. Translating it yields CSASRGGVKGTQYF.

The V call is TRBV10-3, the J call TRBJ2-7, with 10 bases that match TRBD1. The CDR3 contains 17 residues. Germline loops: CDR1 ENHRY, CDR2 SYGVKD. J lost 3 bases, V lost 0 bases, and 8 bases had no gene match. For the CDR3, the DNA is TGTGCCATCAGTGAGTCGAATTCCCGGACAGGGGGCTACGAGCAGTACGTC. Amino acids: CAISESNSRTGGYEQYV.

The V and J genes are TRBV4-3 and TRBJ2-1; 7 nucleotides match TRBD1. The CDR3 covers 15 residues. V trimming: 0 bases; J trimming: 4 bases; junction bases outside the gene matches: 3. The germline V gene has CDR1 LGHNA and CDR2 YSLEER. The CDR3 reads CASSQEPDRYNEQFF. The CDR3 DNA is TGCGCCAGCAGCCAAGAACCGGACAGGTACAATGAGCAGTTCTTC.

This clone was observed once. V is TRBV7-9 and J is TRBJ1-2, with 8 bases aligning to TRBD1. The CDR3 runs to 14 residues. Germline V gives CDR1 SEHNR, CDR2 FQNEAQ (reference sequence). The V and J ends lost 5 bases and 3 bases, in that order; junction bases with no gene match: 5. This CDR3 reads CASSQGQVYYGYTF. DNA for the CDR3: TGTGCCAGCAGCCAGGGACAGGTTTACTATGGCTACACCTTC.

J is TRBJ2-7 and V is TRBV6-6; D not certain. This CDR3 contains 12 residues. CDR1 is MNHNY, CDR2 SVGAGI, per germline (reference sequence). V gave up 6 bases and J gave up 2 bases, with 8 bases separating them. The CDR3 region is CASSPHAYEQYF. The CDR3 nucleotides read TGTGCCAGCAGCCCCCACGCCTACGAGCAGTACTTC.

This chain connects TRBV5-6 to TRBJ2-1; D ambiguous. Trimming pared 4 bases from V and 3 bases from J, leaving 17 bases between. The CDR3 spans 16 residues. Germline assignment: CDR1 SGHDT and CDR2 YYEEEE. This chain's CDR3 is CASSPRLGVGYNEQFF. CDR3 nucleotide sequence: TGTGCCAGCAGCCCGCGACTTGGGGTCGGCTACAATGAGCAGTTCTTC.

The CDR3 region has the DNA TGTGCCAGCAGTTCAGGGACAGGGGGCGCTTGGACTGAAGCTTTCTTT. It is translated as CASSSGTGGAWTEAFF. The rearrangement uses TRBV28 and TRBJ1-1, with 12 nucleotides matching TRBD1. CDR3 length: 16 residues. Per germline, CDR1 MDHEN and CDR2 SYDVKM. V dropped 4 bases and J dropped 5; count of bases not matched to a gene: 8.

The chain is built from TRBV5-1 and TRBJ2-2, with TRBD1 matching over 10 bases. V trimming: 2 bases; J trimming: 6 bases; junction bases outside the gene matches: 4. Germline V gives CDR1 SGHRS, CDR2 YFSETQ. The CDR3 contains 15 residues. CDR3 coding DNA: TGCGCCAGCAGCTTCCGGACAGGGGGTGCCGGGGAGCTGTTTTTT. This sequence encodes CASSFRTGGAGELFF.

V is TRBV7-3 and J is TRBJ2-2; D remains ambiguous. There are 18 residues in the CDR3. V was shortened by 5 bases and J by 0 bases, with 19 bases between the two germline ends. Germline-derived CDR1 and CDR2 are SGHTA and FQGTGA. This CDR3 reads CASSPIRHLPPNTGELFF. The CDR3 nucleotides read TGTGCCAGCAGCCCGATACGACACCTACCCCCGAACACCGGGGAGCTGTTTTTT.

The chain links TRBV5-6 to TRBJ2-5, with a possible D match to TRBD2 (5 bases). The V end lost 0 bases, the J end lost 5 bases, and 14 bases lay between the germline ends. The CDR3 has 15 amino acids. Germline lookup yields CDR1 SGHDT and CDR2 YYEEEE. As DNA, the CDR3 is TGTGCCAGCAGCTTGGCACCGGGGTTGGGTGAGACCCAGTACTTC. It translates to CASSLAPGLGETQYF.

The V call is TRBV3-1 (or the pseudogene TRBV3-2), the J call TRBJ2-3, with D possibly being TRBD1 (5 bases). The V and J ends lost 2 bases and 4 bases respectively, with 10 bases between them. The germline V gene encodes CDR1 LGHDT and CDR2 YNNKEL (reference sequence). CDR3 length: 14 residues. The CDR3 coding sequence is TGTGCCAGCAGCCAAAGACAGAAAGCAGATACGCAGTATTTT. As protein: CASSQRQKADTQYF.

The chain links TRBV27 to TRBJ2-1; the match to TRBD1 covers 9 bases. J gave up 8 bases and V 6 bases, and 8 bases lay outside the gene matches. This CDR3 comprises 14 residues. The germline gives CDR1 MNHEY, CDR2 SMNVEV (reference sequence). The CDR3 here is CASSLGTGSYEQFF. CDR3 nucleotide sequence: TGTGCCAGCAGCCTTGGGACAGGGAGCTATGAGCAGTTCTTC.

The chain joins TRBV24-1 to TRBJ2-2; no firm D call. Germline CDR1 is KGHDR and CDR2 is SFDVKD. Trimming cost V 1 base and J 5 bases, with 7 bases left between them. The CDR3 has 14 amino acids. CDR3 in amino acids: CATSDFLGTGELFF. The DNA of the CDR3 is TGTGCCACCAGTGATTTCCTGGGTACCGGGGAGCTGTTTTTT.

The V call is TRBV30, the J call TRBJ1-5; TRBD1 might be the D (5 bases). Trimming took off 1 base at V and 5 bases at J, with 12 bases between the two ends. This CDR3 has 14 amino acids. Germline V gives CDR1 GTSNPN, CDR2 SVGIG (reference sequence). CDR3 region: CAWSEGVPYQPQHF. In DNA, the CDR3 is TGTGCCTGGAGTGAAGGGGTCCCATATCAGCCCCAGCATTTT.

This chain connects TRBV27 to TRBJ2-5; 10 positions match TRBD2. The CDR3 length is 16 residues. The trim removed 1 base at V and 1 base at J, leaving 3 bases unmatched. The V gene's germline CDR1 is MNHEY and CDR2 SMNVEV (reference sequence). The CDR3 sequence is CASSLWKRGGQETQYF. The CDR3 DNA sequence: TGTGCCAGCAGTTTATGGAAGCGGGGGGGCCAAGAGACCCAGTACTTC.